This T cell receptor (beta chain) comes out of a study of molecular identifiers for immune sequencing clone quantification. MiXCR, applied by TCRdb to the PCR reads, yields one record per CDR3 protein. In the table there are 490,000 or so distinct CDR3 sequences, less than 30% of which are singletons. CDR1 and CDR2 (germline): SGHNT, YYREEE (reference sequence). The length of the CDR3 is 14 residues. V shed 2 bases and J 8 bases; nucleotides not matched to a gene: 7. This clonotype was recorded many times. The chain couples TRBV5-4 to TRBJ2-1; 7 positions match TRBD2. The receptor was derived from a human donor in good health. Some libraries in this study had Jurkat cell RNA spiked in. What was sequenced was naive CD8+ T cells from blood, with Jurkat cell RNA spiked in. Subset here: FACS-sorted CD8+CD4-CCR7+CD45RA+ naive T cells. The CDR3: CASSFGPSGDEQFF. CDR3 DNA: TGTGCCAGCAGCTTTGGTCCGAGCGGGGATGAGCAGTTCTTC.